This is a list of T cell receptor beta chains from one sample in a study of PD-L1 blockade in urothelial cancer. TCRdb keeps only in-frame clones here, not all; method: immunoSEQ multiplex PCR. In the table there are fewer than 25,000 clones, around 85% of which are singletons. Here the sequenced sample was PBMCs, taken around atezolizumab (anti-PD-L1) treatment. These receptors all come from a man aged 45-65 years with urothelial cancer. The CDR3 runs from the conserved cysteine through the conserved F or W. The D gene is left open where the match is weak. Expanded clones are given a class, and other clones once, few, many or no size at all.

clone_size: .; j_call: TRBJ2-2; v_call: TRBV5-1; d_call: .; cdr3_nt: TGCGCCAGCAGCTTGTCGGGTTCCGGGGAGCTGTTTTTT; cdr3_aa: CASSLSGSGELFF
clone_size: .; j_call: TRBJ1-2; v_call: TRBV25-1; d_call: TRBD1; cdr3_nt: TGTGCCAGCAGAGGGGACAGTCGAGGAGCCGGCTACACCTTC; cdr3_aa: CASRGDSRGAGYTF
clone_size: .; j_call: TRBJ2-7; v_call: TRBV29-1; d_call: TRBD1; cdr3_nt: TGCAGCGTTGAAGCCCCTTCGTCCGGGACAGGGCGAAACGAGCAGTACTTC; cdr3_aa: CSVEAPSSGTGRNEQYF
clone_size: .; j_call: TRBJ1-1; v_call: TRBV6-6; d_call: .; cdr3_nt: TGTGCCAGCAGTTTACAACAGGGAATGAACACTGAAGCTTTCTTT; cdr3_aa: CASSLQQGMNTEAFF
clone_size: .; j_call: TRBJ2-5; v_call: TRBV7-2; d_call: .; cdr3_nt: TGTGCCAGCAGCCCCCGGGCAGGGGGAGGTGAAGAGACCCAGTACTTC; cdr3_aa: CASSPRAGGGEETQYF
clone_size: .; j_call: TRBJ1-3; v_call: TRBV4-1; d_call: .; cdr3_nt: TGCGCCAGCAGCCAAGATCACGGTCTCGTCCGAGACACCATATATTTT; cdr3_aa: CASSQDHGLVRDTIYF
clone_size: .; j_call: TRBJ2-7; v_call: TRBV28; d_call: .; cdr3_nt: TGTGCCAGCAGTATCTTAACAGGGTTCTACGAGCAGTACTTC; cdr3_aa: CASSILTGFYEQYF
clone_size: .; j_call: TRBJ2-7; v_call: TRBV18; d_call: .; cdr3_nt: TGTGCCAGCTCACCCATCTCCAGTGCGGACTACGAGCAGTACTTC; cdr3_aa: CASSPISSADYEQYF
clone_size: .; j_call: TRBJ2-1; v_call: TRBV9; d_call: TRBD2; cdr3_nt: TGTGCCAGCAGCGTAGGGCTAGCGGGCTACAATGAGCAGTTCTTC; cdr3_aa: CASSVGLAGYNEQFF
clone_size: .; j_call: TRBJ2-2; v_call: TRBV11-2; d_call: TRBD1; cdr3_nt: TGTGCCAGCAGCTTAGTGGGCAGGGGGTCCGGCACCGGGGAGCTGTTTTTT; cdr3_aa: CASSLVGRGSGTGELFF
clone_size: .; j_call: TRBJ2-7; v_call: TRBV28; d_call: .; cdr3_nt: TGTGCCAGCAGTTCCCTCGGGGGTCCCCACGAGCAGTACTTC; cdr3_aa: CASSSLGGPHEQYF
clone_size: .; j_call: TRBJ2-7; v_call: TRBV2; d_call: TRBD2; cdr3_nt: TGTGCCAGCAGACACGGACTAGCGGGGGTTTACGAGCAGTACTTC; cdr3_aa: CASRHGLAGVYEQYF
clone_size: .; j_call: TRBJ2-3; v_call: TRBV9; d_call: .; cdr3_nt: TGTGCCAGCCGTCAAGGAGTAAGCACAGATACGCAGTATTTT; cdr3_aa: CASRQGVSTDTQYF
clone_size: .; j_call: TRBJ2-7; v_call: TRBV28; d_call: TRBD1; cdr3_nt: TGTGCCAGCAGTTTAAGACAGGGGGGACAAACATCCTACGAGCAGTACTTC; cdr3_aa: CASSLRQGGQTSYEQYF
clone_size: .; j_call: TRBJ1-4; v_call: TRBV7-9; d_call: TRBD1; cdr3_nt: TGTGCCAGCAGCTTCCGGGACAGGGGGCCTGAAAAACTGTTTTTT; cdr3_aa: CASSFRDRGPEKLFF
clone_size: .; j_call: TRBJ2-5; v_call: TRBV6-6; d_call: TRBD2; cdr3_nt: TGTGCCAGCAGTTACTCGTCTAGCGGGGCGGAGACCCAGTACTTC; cdr3_aa: CASSYSSSGAETQYF
clone_size: .; j_call: TRBJ2-7; v_call: TRBV6-5; d_call: TRBD1; cdr3_nt: TGTGCCAGCACCGTACAGGGGTCCCACGAGCAGTACTTC; cdr3_aa: CASTVQGSHEQYF
clone_size: .; j_call: TRBJ2-7; v_call: TRBV6-5; d_call: TRBD1; cdr3_nt: TGTGCCAGCAGTCCCCGGGACAGGGGCTACGAGCAGTACTTC; cdr3_aa: CASSPRDRGYEQYF
clone_size: .; j_call: TRBJ1-2; v_call: TRBV5-6; d_call: TRBD1; cdr3_nt: TGTGCCAGCAGGCGAGACAGGGTATATGGCTACACCTTC; cdr3_aa: CASRRDRVYGYTF
clone_size: .; j_call: TRBJ2-2; v_call: TRBV14; d_call: .; cdr3_nt: TGTGCCAGCAGCCCAGACGGGTGGGAGACCGGGGAGCTGTTTTTT; cdr3_aa: CASSPDGWETGELFF
clone_size: .; j_call: TRBJ2-2; v_call: TRBV7-9; d_call: TRBD1; cdr3_nt: TGTGCCAGCAGCCTGGGGAGTGGACAGGGAACCGGGGAGCTGTTTTTT; cdr3_aa: CASSLGSGQGTGELFF
clone_size: once; j_call: TRBJ2-2; v_call: TRBV18; d_call: .; cdr3_nt: TGTGCCAGCTCACCAACAGGCACCGGGGAGCTGTTTTTT; cdr3_aa: CASSPTGTGELFF
clone_size: .; j_call: TRBJ2-1; v_call: TRBV5-5; d_call: .; cdr3_nt: TGTGCCAGCAGCTTGAAGCCTCCGGGTGGTGAGCAGTTCTTC; cdr3_aa: CASSLKPPGGEQFF
clone_size: .; j_call: TRBJ2-3; v_call: TRBV12-5; d_call: .; cdr3_nt: TGTGCTAGTGGCCCTAGACAGTCCACAGATACGCAGTATTTT; cdr3_aa: CASGPRQSTDTQYF
clone_size: .; j_call: TRBJ1-4; v_call: TRBV5-1; d_call: TRBD1; cdr3_nt: TGCGCCAGCAGCTTGGGCAGGGGGTATGAAAAACTGTTTTTT; cdr3_aa: CASSLGRGYEKLFF
clone_size: .; j_call: TRBJ1-6; v_call: TRBV5-1; d_call: .; cdr3_nt: TGCGCCAGTATTCCGAAGAGCAATAATTCACCCCTCCACTTT; cdr3_aa: CASIPKSNNSPLHF
clone_size: .; j_call: TRBJ1-5; v_call: TRBV30; d_call: .; cdr3_nt: TGTGCCTGGAGGGACCCCGGGACAAGCAATCAGCCCCAGCATTTT; cdr3_aa: CAWRDPGTSNQPQHF
clone_size: .; j_call: TRBJ1-3; v_call: TRBV13; d_call: .; cdr3_nt: TGTGCCAGCAGCTTTCCCACGGTTGGAAACACCATATATTTT; cdr3_aa: CASSFPTVGNTIYF
clone_size: .; j_call: TRBJ2-7; v_call: TRBV28; d_call: TRBD1; cdr3_nt: TGTGCCAGCAGTTTAGCACAGACAGGGTCTCGGGTGGAGCAGTACTTC; cdr3_aa: CASSLAQTGSRVEQYF